This T cell receptor beta chain was identified in a study of cytomegalovirus exposure and HLA in healthy donors. The V gene's germline CDR1 is MNHNY and CDR2 SVGAGI (reference sequence). Trimming removed 6 bases at V and 1 base at J, with 13 bases between. This CDR3 is built from 15 residues. The protocol was immunoSEQ multiplex PCR, while the TCRdb copy is restricted to in-frame clones and leaves out a portion. The sample contains about 110,000 clones, approximately 96% of which appear only once. The sequence came from a woman between 18 and 29 years old in good health and CMV-seronegative. The sample consisted of PBMCs. J is TRBJ1-5 and V is TRBV6-6; perhaps TRBD1 as D (5 bases). Here the CDR3 reads CASRNTGGSNQPQHF. As DNA, the CDR3 is TGTGCCAGCAGAAATACAGGAGGGAGCAATCAGCCCCAGCATTTT.